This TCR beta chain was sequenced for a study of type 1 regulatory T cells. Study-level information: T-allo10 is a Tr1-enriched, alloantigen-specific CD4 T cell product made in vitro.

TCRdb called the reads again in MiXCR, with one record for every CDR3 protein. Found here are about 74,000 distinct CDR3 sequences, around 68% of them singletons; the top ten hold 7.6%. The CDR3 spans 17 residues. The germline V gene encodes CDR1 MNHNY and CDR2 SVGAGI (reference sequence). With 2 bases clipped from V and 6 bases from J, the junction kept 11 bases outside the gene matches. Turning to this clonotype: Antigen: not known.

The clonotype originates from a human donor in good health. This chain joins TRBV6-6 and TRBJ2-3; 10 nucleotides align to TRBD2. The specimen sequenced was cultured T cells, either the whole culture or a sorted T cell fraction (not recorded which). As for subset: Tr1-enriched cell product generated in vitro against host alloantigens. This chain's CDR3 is CASSYPLTAGGADTQYF. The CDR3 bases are TGTGCCAGCAGTTACCCTTTGACAGCGGGAGGGGCGGATACGCAGTATTTT.